One sample yielded the 5 T cell receptor beta chains listed below, sequenced in a study of blood T cells in healthy people across ages. Combining a sample-barcoded 5' primer with a J-beta primer mix, a second PCR ran for roughly 7 to 12 cycles. A single record per CDR3 protein comes from TCRdb applying MiXCR to the 5' RACE reads. The data show around 1,000,000 distinct CDR3 sequences, approximately 25% seen once. These records were also assigned to another study, of T cells of mothers and their children.

Input material: blood. Every receptor here comes from a girl aged 2-10 years in good health.

The V call is TRBV7-9, the J call TRBJ2-5, with TRBD2 matching 7 bases. CDR3 length: 13 amino acids. Germline V gene sequence: CDR1 SEHNR, CDR2 FQNEAQ (reference sequence). Germline trimming cut 5 bases from V and 3 bases from J; bases unmatched to any gene: 3. The CDR3, as DNA: TGTGCCAGCAGCAAAGGACTAGAAGAGACCCAGTACTTC. Residues: CASSKGLEETQYF.

The chain is built from TRBV28 and TRBJ2-5, with 7 bases matching TRBD2. Germline CDR1 is MDHEN and CDR2 is SYDVKM. CDR3 length: 15 residues. V trimming: 6 bases; J trimming: 4 bases; junction bases outside the gene matches: 11. The DNA for the CDR3 is TGTGCCAGCAGATATGGGGGACTATCCCCAGAGACCCAGTACTTC. It translates to CASRYGGLSPETQYF.

This clonotype has a count of ten or more. The V and J genes are TRBV12-3 or TRBV12-4 and TRBJ2-3; no clear D gene. V gave up 6 bases and J gave up 6 bases, with 10 bases separating them. This CDR3 is 12 amino acids long. The CDR3 region is CASSSGSDTQYF. CDR3 DNA: TGTGCCAGCAGCTCTGGGTCGGATACGCAGTATTTT.

This clonotype was detected a few times. The rearrangement links TRBV6-5 to TRBJ2-3; a weak D match, TRBD2 (5 bases). V was trimmed by 5 bases and J by 7 bases, leaving 13 bases between them. The germline V gene encodes CDR1 MNHEY and CDR2 SVGAGI. The CDR3 is 13 residues long. In nucleotides, the CDR3 is TGTGCCAGCAGTAAGGGAGTCTCGTATACGCAGTATTTT. It encodes CASSKGVSYTQYF.

The V call is TRBV2, the J call TRBJ1-1, with a tentative D call TRBD1 (6 bases). This CDR3 contains 13 residues. Germline V gene lookup returns CDR1 SNHLY and CDR2 FYNNEI. V was cut by 4 bases and J by 3 bases, with 9 bases left in between. CDR3 nucleotides: TGTGCCAGCAGTGGGGGGCCCTACACTGAAGCTTTCTTT. As protein: CASSGGPYTEAFF.